This T cell receptor beta chain originates from a study of blood T cell repertoires in COVID-19. Overall study: Acute and convalescent COVID-19 specimens originated in the United States, Italy and Spain. Nucleic acid was either cDNA or gDNA, and it came from T cells, B-cell-depleted T cells, or PBMCs.

As originally analysed: For nucleated cells, counts were estimated from reference gene primer amplification. Sequencing used immunoSEQ multiplex PCR; TCRdb keeps in-frame clones, though not all of them. That table supplies the V and J calls and clone size; D and trimming were determined from the DNA. The sample carries roughly 110,000 clones, about 85% recorded once. V was shortened by 3 bases and J by 7 bases, with 13 bases between the two germline ends. There are 14 residues in the CDR3. Germline CDR1 MNHEY, CDR2 SVGAGI. The chain employs TRBV6-5 and TRBJ2-1; D perhaps matches TRBD2 (6 bases). The sequenced sample consisted of peripheral blood. This receptor was identified in a human donor in a cohort sampled during active COVID-19. The CDR3 nucleotides read TGTGCCAGCAGTTATTCTAGCGAGGGGAATGAGCAGTTCTTC. Encoded protein: CASSYSSEGNEQFF.